This passage covers 24 T cell receptor beta chains from one sample sequenced in a study of low-dose radiotherapy and immunotherapy resistance in tumors (dated by TCRdb to the early 2020s). This sample's time point label indicates: before trial treatment. Sequencing was carried out with an Illumina HiSeq 2500. To make first-strand cDNA, Superscript III was used along with a set of TRAV- and TRBV-specific primers so that both the TCRalpha and TCRbeta chains were covered. TCRs were amplified for around 20 PCR cycles with Phusion, using a constant-region primer paired with the adapter attached to the V primers. TCRdb's own reprocessing of the public reads used fastp at Q25 and MiXCR and kept productive beta chains. Merged by CDR3 protein, the rows form single entries marked with the most common genes and DNA. The sample profile shows around 80,000 distinct CDR3 sequences; 15% to 20% of them were found once. The top ten hold about 5.5% of the sample.

The sample here was PBMCs, taken before treatment. Receptor source: a male donor with prostate cancer.

The chain combines TRBV11-2 with TRBJ2-1, with D maybe TRBD2 (6 bases). V was cut by 5 bases and J by 6 bases, with 17 bases left in between. Germline lookup yields CDR1 SGHAT and CDR2 FQNNGV. The length of the CDR3 is 15 residues. CDR3 region: CASSVSTGVPNEQFF. The CDR3 DNA sequence: TGTGCCAGCAGCGTTAGTACGGGGGTACCCAATGAGCAGTTCTTC.

This clonotype has a count of ten or more. This chain links TRBV7-2 with TRBJ1-1, with D possibly TRBD1 on 5 matching bases. Germline assignment: CDR1 SGHTA and CDR2 FQGNSA. V was pared by 5 bases and J by 1 base, with 14 bases between. The CDR3 has 15 residues. CDR3 sequence reads: CASSPQGGGNTEAFF. The CDR3 coding sequence is TGTGCCAGCAGCCCCCAGGGTGGGGGGAACACTGAAGCTTTCTTT. The full variable domain, its missing parts supplied by reference TRBV7-2 and TRBJ1-1, is GAGVSQSPSNKVTEKGKDVELRCDPISGHTALYWYRQSLGQGLEFLIYFQGNSAPDKSGLPSDRFSAERTGGSVSTLTIQRTQQEDSAVYLCASSPQGGGNTEAFFGQGTRLTVV.

This clonotype showed up many times. This chain joins TRBV27 and TRBJ1-2; D uncertain. Between the trimmed V and J ends, which lost 3 bases and 2 bases, there was a span of 7 bases. This CDR3 has 13 residues. The germline V gene encodes CDR1 MNHEY and CDR2 SMNVEV (reference sequence). DNA for the CDR3: TGTGCCAGCAGTTTTACCCTCAACTATGGCTACACCTTC. Translated: CASSFTLNYGYTF.

This clonotype turned up a few times. The germline gene is not matched at one end of the junction; a read error may be the cause. The chain employs TRBV4-2 and TRBJ2-5; D remains unclear. The CDR3 has 13 amino acids. Germline V gene data show CDR1 as LGHNA and CDR2 as YNFKEQ. The CDR3 spells CASSQGPQETQYF. Here the CDR3 DNA reads TGCGCCAGCAGCCAAGGCCCCCAAGAGACCCAGTACTTC.

At least ten counts were recorded for this clonotype. This rearrangement joins TRBV7-8 to TRBJ1-5; D is ambiguous. V shed 5 bases and J shed 6 bases, with 20 bases lying between them. The CDR3 has 16 amino acids. Germline V lookup: CDR1 SGHVS, CDR2 FQNEAQ. The CDR3 reads CASSQTRNAVGQPQHF. CDR3 DNA: TGTGCCAGCAGCCAGACCAGGAATGCGGTCGGTCAGCCCCAGCATTTT.

This clonotype has ten or more counts. The chain recombines TRBV30 with TRBJ2-2, with a weak D call TRBD2 (5 bases). The V and J ends lost 2 bases and 3 bases respectively, with 10 bases between them. The CDR3 length is 14 residues. Germline V lookup: CDR1 GTSNPN, CDR2 SVGIG (reference sequence). This CDR3 reads CAWSTGSYTGELFF. CDR3 nucleotides: TGTGCCTGGAGTACGGGGAGCTACACCGGGGAGCTGTTTTTT.

This clonotype was counted many times. This chain links TRBV7-3 with TRBJ2-3; D not certain. The V gene's germline CDR1 is SGHTA and CDR2 FQGTGA. The CDR3 runs to 13 residues. Between the trimmed V and J ends, which lost 5 bases and 4 bases, there was a span of 10 bases. DNA of the CDR3: TGTGCCAGCAGCCCGGGTCGGGCAGATACGCAGTATTTT. It specifies CASSPGRADTQYF.

This clonotype was seen many times. The rearrangement links TRBV27 to TRBJ2-5, with D hard to call. Germline V gene data show CDR1 as MNHEY and CDR2 as SMNVEV (reference sequence). Trimming took 0 bases from V and 2 from J, leaving 4 bases between them. CDR3 length: 13 amino acids. CDR3 DNA: TGTGCCAGCAGTTTATCGGAACAAGAGACCCAGTACTTC. Residues: CASSLSEQETQYF.

Remarks on this clonotype: It is likely a read error: a sequence one base away is far more abundant. The chain joins TRBV6-8 to TRBJ2-7; no clear D gene. The CDR3 has 13 residues. The V end was cut by 6 bases, the J end by 7 bases, with 16 bases between. Germline V gene data show CDR1 as MNHGY and CDR2 as SAAAGT. The CDR3 bases are TGTGCCAGCAGCCAGTTGGGGAACAATGAGCAGTACTTC. This codes for CASSQLGNNEQYF.

This clonotype has ten or more counts. The genes are TRBV2 and TRBJ2-5; D remains unclear. The CDR3 spans 13 residues. Germline values: CDR1 SNHLY, CDR2 FYNNEI. The V end was cut by 4 bases, the J end by 5 bases, with 11 bases between. CDR3 loop: CASSVSIWETQYF. Here the CDR3 DNA reads TGTGCCAGCAGTGTCTCTATCTGGGAGACCCAGTACTTC.

This clonotype was counted many times. This rearrangement joins TRBV29-1 to TRBJ1-6; D not resolved. There are 16 residues in the CDR3. V lost 0 bases, J lost 0 bases, and 9 bases lay in between. CDR1 and CDR2 from the germline V gene are SQVTM and ANQGSEA. The DNA of the CDR3 is TGCAGCGTTGAAGAATCCGTAAGCTCCTATAATTCACCCCTCCACTTT. Protein sequence: CSVEESVSSYNSPLHF.

This clonotype was counted at least ten times. The V call is TRBV27, the J call TRBJ1-6; 7 bases align to TRBD1. The CDR3 is 18 residues long. Trimming cost V 5 bases and J 4 bases; bases outside gene matches: 14. Germline V gene lookup returns CDR1 MNHEY and CDR2 SMNVEV (reference sequence). As DNA, the CDR3 is TGTGCCAGCAGTAAGACCGGGACAGCCCAGCCTTATAATTCACCCCTCCACTTT. Its translation: CASSKTGTAQPYNSPLHF.

Many counts were recorded for this clonotype. The chain couples TRBV6-1 to TRBJ1-1, with unresolved D. Trimming left V 4 bases short and J 1 base short, with 4 bases between. The CDR3 sequence is 12 residues long. CDR1 and CDR2 (germline): MNHNS, SASEGT. CDR3 in DNA: TGTGCCAGCAGTGTCAGGAACACTGAAGCTTTCTTT. This codes for CASSVRNTEAFF.

This clonotype was seen many times. The CDR3 bases are TGTGCCAGTAGCGGGACCTACGGGGGAAACACCATATATTTT. Protein product: CASSGTYGGNTIYF. The genes are TRBV19 and TRBJ1-3; TRBD1 might be the D (5 bases). The germline gives CDR1 LNHDA, CDR2 SQIVND (reference sequence). The CDR3 has 14 residues. V dropped 6 bases and J dropped 4 bases, with 13 bases sitting between them.

This clonotype was detected ten times or more. The chain couples TRBV28 to TRBJ2-3, with D hard to call. The CDR3 is 16 amino acids. Germline values: CDR1 MDHEN, CDR2 SYDVKM. Trimming shortened V by 6 bases and J by 0 bases, and 16 bases separated the two germline ends. As DNA, the CDR3 is TGTGCCAGCAGCAAACCTCGGCTTCGAAGCACAGATACGCAGTATTTT. This translates into CASSKPRLRSTDTQYF.

The J gene is TRBJ1-1, the V gene TRBV5-1, with TRBD1 as a possible D gene (6 bases). Germline assignment: CDR1 SGHRS and CDR2 YFSETQ. The CDR3 is 15 residues long. V was shortened by 1 base and J by 2 bases, with 12 bases between the two germline ends. CDR3 region: CASSLFGTLNTEAFF. The CDR3 coding sequence is TGCGCCAGCAGCTTGTTCGGGACACTCAACACTGAAGCTTTCTTT.

The rearrangement joins TRBV12-3 or TRBV12-4 to TRBJ2-3, with 10 positions matching TRBD2. The CDR3 sequence is 15 residues long. With V trimmed by 5 bases and J by 5 bases, 7 bases remained unmatched. The CDR3 sequence is CASSTSGRGRDTQYF. DNA for the CDR3: TGTGCCAGCAGTACAAGCGGGAGGGGGCGAGATACGCAGTATTTT.

This clonotype was observed at least ten times. The rearrangement uses TRBV11-2 and TRBJ1-4; 10 positions match TRBD1. The V segment lost 6 bases and the J segment 8 bases; nucleotides outside the gene matches: 12. The length of the CDR3 is 16 residues. CDR1 and CDR2 from the germline V gene are SGHAT and FQNNGV. The CDR3 is CASSSTSTGGGEKLFF. The CDR3 DNA reads TGTGCCAGCAGTTCGACCTCGACAGGGGGCGGGGAAAAACTGTTTTTT.

The table lists this clonotype with many counts. The V and J genes are TRBV20-1 and TRBJ2-7; D remains ambiguous. V lost 6 bases and J lost 0, with 15 bases in between. The germline CDR1 and CDR2 sequences are DFQATT and SNEGSKA (reference sequence). This CDR3 region has 14 residues. The CDR3 DNA reads TGCAGTGCCCCCGGTACCCCGAGCTCCTACGAGCAGTACTTC. Translating gives CSAPGTPSSYEQYF.

At least ten counts were recorded for this clonotype. This chain connects TRBV7-3 to TRBJ1-2, with D perhaps TRBD1 (5 bases). V lost 4 bases to trimming and J lost 8 bases, with 20 bases between them. The CDR3 runs 15 residues. The germline V gene encodes CDR1 SGHTA and CDR2 FQGTGA. Here the CDR3 reads CASSSTEGVLGGYTF. The CDR3 DNA is TGTGCCAGCAGCTCGACAGAAGGGGTGCTGGGGGGCTACACCTTC.

This clonotype was detected ten times or more. The genes are TRBV9 and TRBJ2-6, with D unclear. V lost 0 bases and J 0 bases, leaving 7 bases between the germline ends. The CDR3 is made up of 16 amino acids. Per the germline V gene, CDR1 is SGDLS and CDR2 is YYNGEE. The CDR3 sequence is CASSVGDFSGANVLTF. CDR3 nucleotide sequence: TGTGCCAGCAGCGTAGGTGACTTCTCTGGGGCCAACGTCCTGACTTTC.

The chain recombines TRBV4-3 with TRBJ2-2, with 7 bases lining up with TRBD2. With 3 bases clipped from V and 5 bases from J, the junction kept 3 bases outside the gene matches. The CDR3 is 14 residues long. The V gene's germline CDR1 is LGHNA and CDR2 YSLEER. The CDR3 DNA sequence: TGCGCCAGCAGCCACGTACTAGCGACCGGGGAGCTGTTTTTT. Translation gives CASSHVLATGELFF.

This clonotype was counted at least ten times. This rearrangement joins TRBV27 to TRBJ2-1; 9 bases align to TRBD2. V was pared by 6 bases and J by 7 bases, with 7 bases of the junction left unmatched. This CDR3 region has 14 residues. The germline V gene encodes CDR1 MNHEY and CDR2 SMNVEV (reference sequence). The CDR3 loop reads CASSYSGSMNEQFF. The DNA for the CDR3 is TGTGCCAGCAGCTATAGCGGGAGTATGAATGAGCAGTTCTTC.

This clonotype was recorded a few times. The gene calls are TRBV24-1 and TRBJ2-3; TRBD1 matches 7 bases. The CDR3 spans 16 residues. Germline assignment: CDR1 KGHDR and CDR2 SFDVKD. The J segment lost 2 bases and the V segment lost 4 bases, leaving 8 bases of the junction unmatched. The CDR3 sequence: CATSDRQGSPTDTQYF. In nucleotides, the CDR3 is TGTGCCACCAGTGACCGACAGGGCAGCCCCACAGATACGCAGTATTTT.